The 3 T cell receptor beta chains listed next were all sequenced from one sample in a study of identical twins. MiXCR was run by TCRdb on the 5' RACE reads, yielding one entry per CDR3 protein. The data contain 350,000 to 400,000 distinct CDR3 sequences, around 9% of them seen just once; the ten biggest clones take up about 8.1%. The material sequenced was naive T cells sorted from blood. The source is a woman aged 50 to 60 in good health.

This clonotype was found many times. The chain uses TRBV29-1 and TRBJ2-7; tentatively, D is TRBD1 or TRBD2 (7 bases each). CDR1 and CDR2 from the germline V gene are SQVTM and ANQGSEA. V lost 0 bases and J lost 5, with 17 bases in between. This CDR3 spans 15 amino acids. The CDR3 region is CSVEEDREGRHEQYF. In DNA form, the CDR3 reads TGCAGCGTTGAAGAAGACAGGGAGGGTCGCCACGAGCAGTACTTC.

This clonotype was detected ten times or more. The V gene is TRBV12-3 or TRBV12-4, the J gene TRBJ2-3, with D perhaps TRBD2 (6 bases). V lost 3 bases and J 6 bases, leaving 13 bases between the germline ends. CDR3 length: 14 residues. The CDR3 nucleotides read TGTGCCAGCAGTTTTTTAGCGGACCAGGATACGCAGTATTTT. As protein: CASSFLADQDTQYF.

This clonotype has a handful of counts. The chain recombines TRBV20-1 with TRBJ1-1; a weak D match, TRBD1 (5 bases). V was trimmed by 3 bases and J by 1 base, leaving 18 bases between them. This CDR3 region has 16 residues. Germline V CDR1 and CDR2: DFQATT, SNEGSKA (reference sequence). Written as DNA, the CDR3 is TGCAGTGCTAGGTGGGGGAGCCAGTTTCCGAACACTGAAGCTTTCTTT. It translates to CSARWGSQFPNTEAFF.